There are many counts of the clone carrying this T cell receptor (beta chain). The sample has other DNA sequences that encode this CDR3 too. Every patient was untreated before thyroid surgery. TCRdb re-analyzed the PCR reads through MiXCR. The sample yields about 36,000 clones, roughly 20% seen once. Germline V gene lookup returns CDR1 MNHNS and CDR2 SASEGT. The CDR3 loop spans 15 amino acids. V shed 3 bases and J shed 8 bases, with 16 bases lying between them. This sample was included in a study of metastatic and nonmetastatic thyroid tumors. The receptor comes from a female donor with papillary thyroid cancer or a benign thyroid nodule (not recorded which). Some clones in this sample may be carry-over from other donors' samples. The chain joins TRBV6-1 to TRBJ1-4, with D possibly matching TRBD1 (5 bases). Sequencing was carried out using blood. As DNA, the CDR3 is TGTGCCAGCAGTGAGGGGGGGGGGTTTGGGGAAAAACTGTTTTTT. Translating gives CASSEGGGFGEKLFF.